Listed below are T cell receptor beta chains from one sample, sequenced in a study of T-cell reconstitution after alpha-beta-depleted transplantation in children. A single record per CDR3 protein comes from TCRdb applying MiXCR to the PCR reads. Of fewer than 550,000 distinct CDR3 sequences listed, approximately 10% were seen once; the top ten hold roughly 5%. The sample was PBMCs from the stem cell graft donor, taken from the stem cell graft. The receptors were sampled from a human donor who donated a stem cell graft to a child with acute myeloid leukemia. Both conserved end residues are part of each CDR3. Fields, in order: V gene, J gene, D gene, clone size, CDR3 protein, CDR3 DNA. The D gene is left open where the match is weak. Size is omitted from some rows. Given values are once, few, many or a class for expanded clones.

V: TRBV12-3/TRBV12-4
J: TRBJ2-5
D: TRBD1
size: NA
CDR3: CASSTRDRVETQYF
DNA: TGTGCCAGCAGTACCCGGGACAGGGTTGAGACCCAGTACTTC

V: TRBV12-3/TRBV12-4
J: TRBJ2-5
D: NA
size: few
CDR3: CASSFEAPWETQYF
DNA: TGTGCCAGCAGTTTTGAGGCCCCTTGGGAGACCCAGTACTTC

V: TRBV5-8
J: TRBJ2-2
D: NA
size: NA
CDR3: CASSFQVLNTGELFF
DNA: TGTGCCAGCAGCTTCCAGGTCCTGAACACCGGGGAGCTGTTTTTT

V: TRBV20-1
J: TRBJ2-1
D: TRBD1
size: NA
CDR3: CSARYTGGTAGRSRDEQFF
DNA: TGCAGTGCTAGGTATACAGGGGGCACTGCGGGAAGGAGTCGGGATGAGCAGTTCTTC

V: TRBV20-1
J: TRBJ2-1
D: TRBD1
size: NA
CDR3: CSATRPTGGNLDEQFF
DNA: TGCAGTGCTACACGCCCGACAGGGGGTAATCTCGATGAGCAGTTCTTC

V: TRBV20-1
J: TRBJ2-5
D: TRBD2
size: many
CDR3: CSAAAGQETQYF
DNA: TGCAGTGCTGCAGCGGGACAAGAGACCCAGTACTTC

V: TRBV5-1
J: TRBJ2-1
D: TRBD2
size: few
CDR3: CASSLLIAGGPGNEQFF
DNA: TGCGCCAGCAGCCTCCTCATAGCGGGAGGGCCGGGCAATGAGCAGTTCTTC

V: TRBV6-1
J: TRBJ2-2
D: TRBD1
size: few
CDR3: CASSPDRVFGELFF
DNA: TGTGCCAGCAGCCCGGACAGGGTTTTTGGGGAGCTGTTTTTT

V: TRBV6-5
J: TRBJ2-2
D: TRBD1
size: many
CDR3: CASSYSGRGPTGELFF
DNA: TGTGCCAGCAGTTACTCGGGCAGGGGGCCCACCGGGGAGCTGTTTTTT

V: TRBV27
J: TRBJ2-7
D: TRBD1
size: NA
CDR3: CASSLGSGQGALEQYF
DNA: TGTGCCAGCAGTTTGGGTTCGGGACAGGGGGCCCTCGAGCAGTACTTC

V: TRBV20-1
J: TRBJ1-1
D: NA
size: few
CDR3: CSASRGRDTEAFF
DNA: TGCAGTGCTAGCCGGGGGCGGGACACTGAAGCTTTCTTT

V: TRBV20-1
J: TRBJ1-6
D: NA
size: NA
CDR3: CSAQDNGSSYNSPLHF
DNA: TGCAGTGCTCAGGACAATGGGAGCTCCTATAATTCACCCCTCCACTTT

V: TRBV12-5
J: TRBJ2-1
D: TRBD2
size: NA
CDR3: CASGLASGYNEQFF
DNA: TGTGCTAGTGGTTTGGCTAGCGGGTACAATGAGCAGTTCTTC

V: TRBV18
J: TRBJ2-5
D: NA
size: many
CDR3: CASSPRTPIETQYF
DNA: TGTGCCAGCTCACCACGGACGCCTATTGAGACCCAGTACTTC

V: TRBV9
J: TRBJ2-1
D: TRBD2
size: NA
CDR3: CASSQIPTSGNEQFF
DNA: TGTGCCAGCAGCCAAATACCGACTAGCGGCAATGAGCAGTTCTTC

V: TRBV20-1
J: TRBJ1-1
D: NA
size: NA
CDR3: CSARWDISPGDTEAFF
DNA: TGCAGTGCTAGGTGGGACATCTCCCCCGGGGACACTGAAGCTTTCTTT

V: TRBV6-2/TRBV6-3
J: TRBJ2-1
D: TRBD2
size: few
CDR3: CASSLGTSGTPFQFF
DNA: TGTGCCAGCAGCCTCGGGACTAGCGGGACCCCGTTTCAGTTCTTC

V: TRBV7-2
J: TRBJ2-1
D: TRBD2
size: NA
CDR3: CASSFSGGLHNEQFF
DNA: TGTGCCAGCAGCTTTAGCGGGGGGCTTCACAATGAGCAGTTCTTC

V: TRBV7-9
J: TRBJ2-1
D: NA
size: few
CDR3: CASSPPLPGVSGEQFF
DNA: TGTGCCAGCAGCCCCCCCTTGCCGGGAGTATCGGGGGAGCAGTTCTTC

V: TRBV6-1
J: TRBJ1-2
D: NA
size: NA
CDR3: CATKQPGYRTNYGYTF
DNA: TGTGCCACAAAACAGCCGGGCTACCGGACCAACTATGGCTACACCTTC

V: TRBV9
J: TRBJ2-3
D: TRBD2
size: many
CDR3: CASSVSHWTSGSSTDTQYF
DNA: TGTGCCAGCAGCGTTTCACACTGGACTAGCGGATCTAGCACAGATACGCAGTATTTT

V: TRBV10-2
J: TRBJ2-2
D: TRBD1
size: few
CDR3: CASKGRTGGANTGELFF
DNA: TGCGCCAGCAAGGGCCGAACAGGGGGCGCGAACACCGGGGAGCTGTTTTTT

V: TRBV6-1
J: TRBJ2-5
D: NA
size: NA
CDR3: CASSELSRGETQYF
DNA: TGTGCCAGCAGTGAATTATCCCGCGGGGAGACCCAGTACTTC

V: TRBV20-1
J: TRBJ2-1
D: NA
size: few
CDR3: CSARQGNSYYNEQFF
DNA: TGCAGTGCTAGACAGGGGAATTCCTACTACAATGAGCAGTTCTTC

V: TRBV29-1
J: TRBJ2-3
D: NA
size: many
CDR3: CSVVGATRDTQYF
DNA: TGCAGCGTTGTGGGAGCCACACGAGATACGCAGTATTTT

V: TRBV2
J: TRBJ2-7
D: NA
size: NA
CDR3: CASSEAPSDSYEQYF
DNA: TGTGCCAGCAGTGAAGCCCCTAGCGACTCCTACGAGCAGTACTTC

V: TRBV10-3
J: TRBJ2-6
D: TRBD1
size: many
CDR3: CAISPGQASGANVLTF
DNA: TGTGCCATCAGCCCGGGACAGGCCTCTGGGGCCAACGTCCTGACTTTC

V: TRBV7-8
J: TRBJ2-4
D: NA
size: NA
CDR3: CASSLRGLELSPRAKNIQYF
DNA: TGTGCCAGCAGCCTAAGGGGTTTGGAACTTTCGCCAAGGGCCAAAAACATTCAGTACTTC

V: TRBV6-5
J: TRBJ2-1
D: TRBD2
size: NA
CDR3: CASSYWSGTGNEQFF
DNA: TGTGCCAGCAGTTACTGGAGCGGGACGGGAAATGAGCAGTTCTTC

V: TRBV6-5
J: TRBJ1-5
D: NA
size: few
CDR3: CASTPTVNSNQPQHF
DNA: TGTGCCAGCACCCCGACAGTGAATAGCAATCAGCCCCAGCATTTT

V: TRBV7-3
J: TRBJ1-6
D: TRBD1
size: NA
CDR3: CASSSGQGKYSPLHF
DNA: TGTGCCAGCAGCTCCGGACAGGGGAAGTATTCACCCCTCCACTTT

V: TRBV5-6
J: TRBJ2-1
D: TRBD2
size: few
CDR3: CASSLLAGGDYNEQFF
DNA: TGTGCCAGCAGCTTGCTAGCGGGGGGCGATTACAATGAGCAGTTCTTC

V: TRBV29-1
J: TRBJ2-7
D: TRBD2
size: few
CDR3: CSTYGEGEQYF
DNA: TGCAGCACATATGGGGAGGGCGAGCAGTACTTC

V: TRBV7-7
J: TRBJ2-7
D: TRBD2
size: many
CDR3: CASSLRGTSGSEQYF
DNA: TGTGCTAGCAGCCTCAGGGGGACTAGCGGTTCCGAGCAGTACTTC

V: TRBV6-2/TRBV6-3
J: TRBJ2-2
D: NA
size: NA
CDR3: CASSFEETGELFF
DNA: TGTGCCAGCAGTTTTGAGGAGACCGGGGAGCTGTTTTTT

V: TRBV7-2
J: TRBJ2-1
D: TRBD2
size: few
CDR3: CASSSSGGAPTHSYNEQFF
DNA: TGTGCCAGCAGCTCCAGCGGGGGGGCACCGACCCACTCCTACAATGAGCAGTTCTTC

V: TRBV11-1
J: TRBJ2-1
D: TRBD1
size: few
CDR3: CASRVPPRDRGFYNEQFF
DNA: TGTGCCAGCAGGGTACCCCCACGGGACAGGGGGTTCTACAATGAGCAGTTCTTC

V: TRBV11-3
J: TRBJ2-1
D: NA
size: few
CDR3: CASSHRDAGSYNEQFF
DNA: TGTGCCAGCAGTCACCGGGACGCCGGCTCCTACAATGAGCAGTTCTTC

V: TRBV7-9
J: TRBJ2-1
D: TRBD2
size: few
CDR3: CASSPSVASGSGEQFF
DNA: TGTGCCAGCAGCCCGTCGGTTGCTAGCGGGAGCGGTGAGCAGTTCTTC

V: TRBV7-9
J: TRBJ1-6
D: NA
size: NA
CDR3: CASSLTELSPLHF
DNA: TGTGCCAGCAGCTTGACAGAACTTTCACCCCTCCACTTT

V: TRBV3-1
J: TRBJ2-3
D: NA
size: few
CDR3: CAICPALRERTNTDTQYF
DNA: TGTGCCATCTGTCCAGCCCTAAGGGAGCGGACGAACACAGATACGCAGTATTTT

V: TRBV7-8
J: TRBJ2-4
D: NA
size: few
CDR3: CASRESTGLGNIQYF
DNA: TGTGCCAGCAGAGAATCTACAGGGCTGGGAAACATTCAGTACTTC

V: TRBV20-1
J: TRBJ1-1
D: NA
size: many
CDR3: CSARILGMNTEAFF
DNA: TGCAGTGCTAGAATCCTGGGAATGAACACTGAAGCTTTCTTT

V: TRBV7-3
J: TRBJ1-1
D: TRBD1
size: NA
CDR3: CASSNGQGTATEAFF
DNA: TGTGCCAGCAGCAACGGACAGGGGACGGCCACTGAAGCTTTCTTT

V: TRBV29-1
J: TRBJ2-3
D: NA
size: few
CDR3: CSVEEGRRGVMDTQYF
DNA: TGCAGCGTTGAAGAGGGCAGGAGGGGGGTGATGGATACGCAGTATTTT

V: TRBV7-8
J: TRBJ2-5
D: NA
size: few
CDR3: CASSLFGGAEETQYF
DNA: TGTGCCAGCAGCTTATTTGGGGGGGCCGAGGAGACCCAGTACTTC

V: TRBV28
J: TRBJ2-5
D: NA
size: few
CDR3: CASSLSPGTQETQYF
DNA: TGTGCCAGCAGTTTGAGCCCCGGGACCCAAGAGACCCAGTACTTC

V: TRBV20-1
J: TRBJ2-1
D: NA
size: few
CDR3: CSARSRLAPTSNEQFF
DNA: TGCAGTGCTAGATCTAGACTGGCTCCTACGAGCAATGAGCAGTTCTTC

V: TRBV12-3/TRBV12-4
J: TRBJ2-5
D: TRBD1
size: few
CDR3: CASSFGTGQQETQYF
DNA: TGTGCCAGCAGTTTCGGGACAGGGCAACAAGAGACCCAGTACTTC

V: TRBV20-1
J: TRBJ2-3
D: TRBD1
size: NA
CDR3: CSATRQGIGTDTQYF
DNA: TGCAGTGCTACCCGACAGGGAATAGGCACAGATACGCAGTATTTT

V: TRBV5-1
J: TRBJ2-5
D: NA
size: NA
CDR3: CASSTRTSSQETQYF
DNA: TGCGCCAGCAGCACCCGGACTTCATCCCAAGAGACCCAGTACTTC

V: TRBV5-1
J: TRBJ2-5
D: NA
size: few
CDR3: CASSAGQEETQYF
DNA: TGCGCCAGCAGCGCCGGACAAGAAGAGACCCAGTACTTC

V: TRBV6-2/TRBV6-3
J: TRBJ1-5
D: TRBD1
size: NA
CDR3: CASSTGQGLSNQPQHF
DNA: TGTGCCAGCAGTACGGGACAGGGTTTAAGCAATCAGCCCCAGCATTTT

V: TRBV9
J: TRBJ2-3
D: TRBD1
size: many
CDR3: CASSVDRGRTDTQYF
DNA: TGTGCCAGCAGCGTTGACAGGGGGCGCACAGATACGCAGTATTTT

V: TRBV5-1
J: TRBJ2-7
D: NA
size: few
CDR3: CASHNSYEQYF
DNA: TGCGCCTCTCACAACTCCTACGAGCAGTACTTC

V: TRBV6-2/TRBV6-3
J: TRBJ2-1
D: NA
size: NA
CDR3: CASSNGPNKFF
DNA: TGTGCCAGCTCTAATGGTCCCAATAAGTTCTTC